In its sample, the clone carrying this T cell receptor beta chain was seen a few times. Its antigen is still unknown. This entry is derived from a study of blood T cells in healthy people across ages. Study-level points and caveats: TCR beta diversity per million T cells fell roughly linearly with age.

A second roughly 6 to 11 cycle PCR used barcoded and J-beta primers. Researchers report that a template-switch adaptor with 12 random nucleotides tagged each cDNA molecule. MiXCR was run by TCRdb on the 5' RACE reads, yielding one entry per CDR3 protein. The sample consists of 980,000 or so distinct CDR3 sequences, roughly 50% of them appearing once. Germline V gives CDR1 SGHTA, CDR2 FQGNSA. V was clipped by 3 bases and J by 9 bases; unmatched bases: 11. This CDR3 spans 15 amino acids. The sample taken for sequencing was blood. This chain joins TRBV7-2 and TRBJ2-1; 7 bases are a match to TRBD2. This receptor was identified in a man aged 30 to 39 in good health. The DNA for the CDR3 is TGTGCCAGCAGCTTGCACCGGGACTATCGGAGTGAGCAGTTCTTC. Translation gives CASSLHRDYRSEQFF. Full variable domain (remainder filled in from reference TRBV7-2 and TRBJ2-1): GAGVSQSPSNKVTEKGKDVELRCDPISGHTALYWYRQSLGQGLEFLIYFQGNSAPDKSGLPSDRFSAERTGGSVSTLTIQRTQQEDSAVYLCASSLHRDYRSEQFFGPGTRLTVL.